This passage covers 15 T cell receptor beta chains from one sample sequenced in a study of cytomegalovirus exposure and HLA in healthy donors. The primer mix had 60 Vbeta and 13 Jbeta primers. The repertoire was sequenced with immunoSEQ multiplex PCR; TCRdb's copy has only in-frame clones and lacks some. The table lists about 200,000 clones, 80% to 90% of them singletons. Sequencing was done on a sample of PBMCs. The source of these receptors is a man aged 35 to 55 in good health and CMV-seropositive.

This chain joins TRBV2 and TRBJ1-5; no clear D. This CDR3 contains 12 residues. CDR1 is SNHLY, CDR2 FYNNEI, per germline. The V and J ends lost 3 bases and 6 bases respectively, with 6 bases between them. The CDR3 region has the DNA TGTGCCAGCAGTGACCGGGGTCAGCCCCAGCATTTT. It encodes CASSDRGQPQHF.

The sample holds one count of this clone. This sequence joins TRBV9 and TRBJ2-1, with 10 bases identical to TRBD2. The germline V gene encodes CDR1 SGDLS and CDR2 YYNGEE. Unmatched junction bases numbered 10, after V lost 4 bases and J lost 3 bases. The CDR3 covers 17 residues. CDR3 bases: TGTGCCAGCAGCCCTACATTGTGGACTAGCGGCTACAATGAGCAGTTCTTC. Protein product: CASSPTLWTSGYNEQFF.

The chain combines TRBV5-1 with TRBJ2-3; 12 bases fit TRBD2. Trimming took 0 bases from V and 0 from J; bases not matched to a gene: 8. The CDR3 runs to 19 residues. CDR1 is SGHRS and CDR2 is YFSETQ in the germline V gene. In nucleotides, the CDR3 is TGCGCCAGCAGCTTGGGACTAGCGGGGGTGTCCCCTAGCACAGATACGCAGTATTTT. Protein product: CASSLGLAGVSPSTDTQYF.

This rearrangement joins TRBV11-3 to TRBJ1-1; 9 bases fit TRBD1. J lost 8 bases, V lost 5 bases, and 3 bases had no gene match. Germline V lookup: CDR1 SGHNT, CDR2 YENEEA. The CDR3 totals 12 residues. CDR3 nucleotides: TGTGCCAGCAGCCACGGGACAGGGGAAGCTTTCTTT. Translating it yields CASSHGTGEAFF.

CDR3 sequence (DNA): TGCGCCAGCAGCGTCAGTTGGGGACAGACCAGGGAGCTGTTTTTT. Translating it yields CASSVSWGQTRELFF. J is TRBJ2-2 and V is TRBV5-1; 7 bases match TRBD1. The CDR3 covers 15 residues. J lost 9 bases, V lost 4 bases, and 12 bases had no gene match. Germline lookup yields CDR1 SGHRS and CDR2 YFSETQ.

This clone was found a few times. The chain carries TRBV10-3 and TRBJ2-2; 11 positions match TRBD1. The V gene end was trimmed by 6 bases and the J gene end by 8 bases; junction bases not matched to a gene: 8. There are 15 residues in the CDR3. Germline CDR1 and CDR2: ENHRY and SYGVKD. The CDR3 region has the DNA TGTGCCATCAGGACCGGACAGGGGGCTTTGGGGGAGCTGTTTTTT. Amino acid sequence: CAIRTGQGALGELFF.

This chain links TRBV29-1 with TRBJ2-7; D is perhaps TRBD1 (5 bases). The CDR3 has 13 amino acids. V was pared by 5 bases and J by 6 bases, with 17 bases between. Germline-derived CDR1 and CDR2 are SQVTM and ANQGSEA. CDR3 sequence: CSVLTGAPSEQYF. The CDR3 DNA sequence: TGCAGCGTTCTAACAGGAGCCCCTAGCGAGCAGTACTTC.

The V gene is TRBV29-1, the J gene TRBJ2-5, with 9 bases matching TRBD2. CDR1 is SQVTM, CDR2 ANQGSEA, per germline. Trimming at V came to 4 bases and at J to 5 bases, leaving 2 bases not matched to a gene. The CDR3 spans 12 residues. The CDR3: CSVVTSGETQYF. DNA for the CDR3: TGCAGCGTTGTAACTAGCGGGGAGACCCAGTACTTC.

The V and J genes are TRBV5-1 and TRBJ2-2; 14 bases agree with TRBD2. With V trimmed by 2 bases and J by 2 bases, 5 bases remained unmatched. This CDR3 spans 18 amino acids. Germline values: CDR1 SGHRS, CDR2 YFSETQ. The CDR3: CASSFRLAGGINTGELFF. The CDR3 nucleotides are TGCGCCAGCAGCTTTCGACTAGCGGGAGGGATAAACACCGGGGAGCTGTTTTTT.

The DNA for the CDR3 is TGCGCCAGCAGCTTACAGAACCTACAAGAGACCCAGTACTTC. This encodes CASSLQNLQETQYF. V and J are TRBV5-1 and TRBJ2-5; D gene ambiguous. Looked up from germline, CDR1 is SGHRS and CDR2 is YFSETQ. The V and J ends lost 2 bases and 2 bases respectively, with 10 bases between them. The CDR3 totals 14 residues.

Turning to this clone: Within the sample, other DNA sequences also encode this same CDR3. The J gene is TRBJ2-7, the V gene TRBV6-5; D possibly corresponds to TRBD2 (5 bases). Trimming stripped 3 bases from V and 3 bases from J, with 9 bases between. Germline V gene data show CDR1 as MNHEY and CDR2 as SVGAGI. The CDR3 length is 13 residues. The CDR3 nucleotides read TGTGCCAGCAGTTATTCTGGGAGCTACGAGCAGTACTTC. As protein: CASSYSGSYEQYF.

The gene calls are TRBV27 and TRBJ2-7; perhaps TRBD2 as D (5 bases). Trimming took 3 bases from V and 10 from J, leaving 13 bases between them. Germline V CDR1 and CDR2: MNHEY, SMNVEV (reference sequence). The CDR3 length is 12 residues. The CDR3 is CASSFPLGVQYF. The DNA of the CDR3 is TGTGCCAGCAGTTTCCCCCTCGGGGTTCAGTACTTC.

Only one count was recorded for this clone. The chain carries TRBV6-5 and TRBJ2-2; tentative D call: TRBD2 (5 bases). V lost 11 bases and J lost 0, with 10 bases in between. The CDR3 is made up of 13 amino acids. Germline lookup yields CDR1 MNHEY and CDR2 SVGAGI. The CDR3 sequence: CALKRSNTGELFF. CDR3 in DNA: TGTGCCCTCAAGCGGTCGAACACCGGGGAGCTGTTTTTT.

The rearrangement uses TRBV9 and TRBJ2-1; D is possibly TRBD2 (6 bases). In germline, CDR1 is SGDLS, CDR2 YYNGEE. V was trimmed by 4 bases and J by 10 bases, leaving 12 bases between them. The CDR3 consists of 12 residues. The CDR3 here is CASSLRLGEQFF. DNA for the CDR3: TGTGCCAGCAGCCTCCGACTAGGAGAGCAGTTCTTC.

J is TRBJ2-1 and V is TRBV2, with a possible D match to TRBD2 (5 bases). CDR1 is SNHLY, CDR2 FYNNEI, per germline. The length of the CDR3 is 16 residues. V was trimmed by 3 bases and J by 5 bases, leaving 17 bases between them. CDR3: CASSEQPFAGNNEQFF. The CDR3 nucleotides are TGTGCCAGCAGTGAGCAGCCCTTCGCGGGTAACAATGAGCAGTTCTTC.